The sequence of this T cell receptor (beta chain) was determined in a study of T cell changes during pregnancy in multiple sclerosis. Produced via immunoSEQ multiplex PCR; TCRdb's table is partial and in-frame only. The table records some 80,000 clones, nearly 95% of them present only once. CDR3 length: 12 amino acids. The V and J ends lost 5 bases and 6 bases, in that order; junction bases with no gene match: 4. CDR1 is SEHNR, CDR2 FQNEAQ, per germline (reference sequence). The V and J genes are TRBV7-9 and TRBJ2-7; 7 bases fit TRBD1. The clonotype originates from a female donor with multiple sclerosis, enrolled in a pregnancy study. Source: peripheral blood, taken in the second trimester of pregnancy. This CDR3 reads CASSLTGFEQYF. The CDR3 region has the DNA TGTGCCAGCAGCCTGACAGGGTTCGAGCAGTACTTC.